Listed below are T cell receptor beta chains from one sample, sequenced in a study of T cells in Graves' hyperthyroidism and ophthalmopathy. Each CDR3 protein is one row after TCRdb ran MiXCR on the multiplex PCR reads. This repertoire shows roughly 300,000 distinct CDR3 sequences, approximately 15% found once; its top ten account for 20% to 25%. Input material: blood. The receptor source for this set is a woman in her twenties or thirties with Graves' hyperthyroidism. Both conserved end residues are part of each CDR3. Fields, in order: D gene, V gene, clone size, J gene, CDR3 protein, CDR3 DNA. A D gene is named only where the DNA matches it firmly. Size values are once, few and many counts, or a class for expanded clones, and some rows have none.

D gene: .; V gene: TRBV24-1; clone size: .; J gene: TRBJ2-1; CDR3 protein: CATSDSGPKGGSSYNEQFF; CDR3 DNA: TGTGCCACCAGTGATAGTGGCCCTAAGGGGGGGAGCTCCTACAATGAGCAGTTCTTC
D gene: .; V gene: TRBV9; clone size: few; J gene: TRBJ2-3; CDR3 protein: CASSVGGLNTDTQYF; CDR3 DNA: TGTGCCAGCAGCGTAGGCGGACTCAACACAGATACGCAGTATTTT
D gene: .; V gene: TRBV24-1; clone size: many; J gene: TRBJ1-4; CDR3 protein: CATSDSASGGEKLFF; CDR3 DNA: TGTGCCACCAGTGATTCAGCCTCTGGGGGCGAAAAACTGTTTTTT
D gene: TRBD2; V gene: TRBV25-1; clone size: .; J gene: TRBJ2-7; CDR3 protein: CASSGRGDYGQYF; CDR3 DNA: TGTGCCAGCAGCGGGCGGGGGGACTACGGGCAGTACTTC
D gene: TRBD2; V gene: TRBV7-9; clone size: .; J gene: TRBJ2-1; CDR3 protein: CASSSPAGPIAGAYNEQFF; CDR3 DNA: TGTGCCAGCAGCTCCCCCGCTGGGCCCATAGCGGGAGCCTACAATGAGCAGTTCTTC
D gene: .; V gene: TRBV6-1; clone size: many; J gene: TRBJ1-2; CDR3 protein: CASSERGAGMPLYGYTF; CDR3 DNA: TGTGCCAGCAGTGAAAGGGGCGCCGGGATGCCTCTCTATGGCTACACCTTC
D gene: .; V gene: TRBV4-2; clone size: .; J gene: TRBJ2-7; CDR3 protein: CASSQDDEPHNEQYF; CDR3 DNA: TGTGCCAGCAGCCAAGATGACGAACCTCACAACGAGCAGTACTTC
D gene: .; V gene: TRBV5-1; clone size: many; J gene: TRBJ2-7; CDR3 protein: CASSRGGVSEQYF; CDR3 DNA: TGCGCCAGCAGCAGAGGCGGAGTCTCCGAGCAGTACTTC
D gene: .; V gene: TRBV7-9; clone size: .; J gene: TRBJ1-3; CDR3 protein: CASSLRGVPSGNTIYF; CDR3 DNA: TGTGCCAGCAGCCTCCGCGGGGTACCCTCTGGAAACACCATATATTTT
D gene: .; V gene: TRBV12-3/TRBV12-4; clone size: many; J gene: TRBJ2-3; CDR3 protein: CASSDSGSGTDTQYF; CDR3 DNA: TGTGCCAGCAGTGACAGTGGTTCAGGCACAGATACGCAGTATTTT